This T cell receptor (beta chain) was obtained from a study of shared T cell receptors in the human thymus. TCRdb's copy holds only in-frame clones and misses some; the assay was immunoSEQ multiplex PCR. The sample yields about 710,000 clones, roughly 86% seen once. Between the trimmed V and J ends, which lost 6 bases and 10 bases, there was a span of 13 bases. The CDR3 is made up of 10 amino acids. Germline V gene lookup returns CDR1 DFQATT and CDR2 SNEGSKA (reference sequence). Only one count was recorded for this clone. The data also belong to a second study, concerning human thymus T cells. From that paper: Donors were healthy Finnish infants having corrective surgery for congenital heart defects. Related research examined unrelated individuals and reported that their thymic repertoires overlapped highly.

The sequence derives from a boy younger than two with a congenital heart defect. The rearrangement uses TRBV20-1 and TRBJ2-7; a weak D match, TRBD2 (5 bases). Material: thymocytes. CDR3 coding DNA: TGCAGTGCAGGACGAGCGGAACAGTACTTC. Its protein is CSAGRAEQYF.